This T cell receptor beta chain was profiled in a study of long-term antiretroviral therapy in people with HIV. Study overall: By about a decade, the earliest samples predate the 2015 immediate-ART recommendation.

As concerns this clone: The target antigen is unknown.

The CDR3 extends over 14 amino acids. The V gene lost 5 bases and the J gene lost 3 bases, with 14 bases spanning the gap. Per germline, CDR1 SGHVS and CDR2 FQNEAQ. Study-wide results and limits: Blood, drawn from the mid-2000s to the late 2010s, may reflect older ART regimens. The clones with expansion before ART were dominant in the repertoire at all time points.

Every specimen provided roughly 1-10 million cryopreserved PBMC before DNA extraction took place. Running of the v3.0 immunoSEQ assay took place at survey level. Sequencing used immunoSEQ multiplex PCR; TCRdb keeps in-frame clones, though not all of them. Of about 48,000 clones listed, about 86% were seen once; the top ten hold approximately 3.2%. This chain connects TRBV7-8 to TRBJ2-7, with D maybe TRBD2 (6 bases). Sequencing used unsorted PBMCs, obtained 0.8 years after starting antiretroviral therapy. This clonotype was sampled from a woman aged 18-29 years with HIV. CDR3 residues: CASSPWDSDYEQYF. CDR3 sequence (DNA): TGTGCCAGCAGCCCCTGGGACTCCGACTACGAGCAGTACTTC.